These T cell receptor beta chains were read from a single sample in a study of CD4 T cells in relation to SARS-CoV-2 and coronaviruses. Their cognate antigens are unknown. Produced via immunoSEQ multiplex PCR; TCRdb's table is partial and in-frame only. The sample consists of 35,000 or so clones, 65% to 80% of them appearing once. The source material was memory CD4+ T cells from PBMCs, cultured in vitro. Source of these receptors: an adult with COVID-19. CDR3s include the opening cysteine and the closing phenylalanine or tryptophan. The D gene is left open where the match is weak. Clone size, where shown, is once, few, many, or a class for clones that have expanded.

d_call	clone_size	v_call	j_call	cdr3_nt	cdr3_aa
TRBD1	once	TRBV18	TRBJ1-1	TGTGCCAGCTCGGCAACGGGACAGCCGGATGGTTTCTTT	CASSATGQPDGFF
.	.	TRBV10-2	TRBJ2-1	TGCGCCAGCAGTGAGTCGAGAACAGGCTCCTACAATGAGCAGTTCTTC	CASSESRTGSYNEQFF
.	.	TRBV7-2	TRBJ2-7	TGTGCCAGCAGCTTAGATAGCGCGGGTACCTACGAGCAGTACTTC	CASSLDSAGTYEQYF
TRBD2	few	TRBV4-1	TRBJ2-7	TGCGCCAGCAGCCAATTACCGGGACTAGCGGGTGGCAGAGGCAAGCAGTACTTC	CASSQLPGLAGGRGKQYF
TRBD2	few	TRBV28	TRBJ2-7	TGTGCCAGCAGTTTATCTGGACTAGCGGGAGTTGGCGAGCAGTACTTC	CASSLSGLAGVGEQYF
.	.	TRBV27	TRBJ2-1	TGTGCCAGCAGCACGACTAGCTCCTACAATGAGCAGTTCTTC	CASSTTSSYNEQFF
TRBD2	.	TRBV27	TRBJ2-2	TGTGCCAGCATTTCTAGCGGGAGTGTTCCCGGGGAGCTGTTTTTT	CASISSGSVPGELFF
TRBD1	.	TRBV28	TRBJ2-7	TGTGCCAGCAGTTCCCTCGGGACAGGGGCCTTCGAGCAGTACTTC	CASSSLGTGAFEQYF
TRBD2	.	TRBV19	TRBJ2-3	TGTGCCAGTAGCGCAACTAGCGGGAGCACAGATACGCAGTATTTT	CASSATSGSTDTQYF
.	once	TRBV2	TRBJ2-7	TGTGCCAGCAGAGGAGGGTCCTACGAGCAGTACTTC	CASRGGSYEQYF
.	.	TRBV7-2	TRBJ2-7	TGTGCCAGCAGCTTTTCCAGGAACTACGAGCAGTACTTC	CASSFSRNYEQYF
TRBD1	.	TRBV7-8	TRBJ1-5	TGTGCCAGCAGCTTAGTAGGGACAGGTGGAAATCAGCCCCAGCATTTT	CASSLVGTGGNQPQHF
TRBD1	.	TRBV7-7	TRBJ2-5	TGTGCTAGCAGCACCGGGACAGAAGAGACCCAGTACTTC	CASSTGTEETQYF
TRBD1	.	TRBV7-2	TRBJ1-4	TGTGCCAGCAGCCCGCTTCAGGGGGAGAATGAAAAACTGTTTTTT	CASSPLQGENEKLFF
TRBD1	.	TRBV5-6	TRBJ2-3	TGTGCCAGCAGCAGTATTATAGGGACAGCCCGCACAGATACGCAGTATTTT	CASSSIIGTARTDTQYF
.	.	TRBV6-5	TRBJ2-7	TGTGCCAGCAGTCAGACACCTTACGAGCAGTACTTC	CASSQTPYEQYF
.	.	TRBV11-2	TRBJ2-7	TGTGCCAGCAGCTTAACGAGCTCCTACGAGCAGTACTTC	CASSLTSSYEQYF
TRBD1	.	TRBV7-2	TRBJ2-7	TGTGCCAGCAGCTTAGTTTGGGGACAGGGCGGGGAGCAGTACTTC	CASSLVWGQGGEQYF
TRBD2	few	TRBV18	TRBJ2-7	TGTGCCAGCTCACCACGGGTAGCGGGAGGAAGGTACGAGCAGTACTTC	CASSPRVAGGRYEQYF
.	.	TRBV12-1	TRBJ1-1	.	CASSFFDPVGAGAFF
.	few	TRBV4-2	TRBJ2-4	TGTGCCAGCAGCCAAGAAGAAGGGGTCGTAAACATTCAGTACTTC	CASSQEEGVVNIQYF
TRBD1	.	TRBV18	TRBJ2-2	TGTGCCAGCTCACCCCAGACAGGGGGCATAACCGGGGAGCTGTTTTTT	CASSPQTGGITGELFF
.	.	TRBV4-1	TRBJ2-5	TGCGCCAGCAGCCAATGGACCAAAGAGACCCAGTACTTC	CASSQWTKETQYF
.	.	TRBV2	TRBJ2-2	TGTGCCAGCAGTGAAGATATCACGGCCGGGGAGCTGTTTTTT	CASSEDITAGELFF
TRBD2	.	TRBV11-2	TRBJ2-3	TGTGCCAGCAGCCCCCTAACTAGCGGGAGTACAGATACGCAGTATTTT	CASSPLTSGSTDTQYF
TRBD1	.	TRBV14	TRBJ1-4	TGTGCCAGCAGCCAAGATTATCGGACAGGGGGCATTAAGGCTGAAAAACTGTTTTTT	CASSQDYRTGGIKAEKLFF
TRBD1	.	TRBV4-3	TRBJ2-7	TGCGCCAGCAGCCAAGTAGCTTTTGGACAGGCACCCTACGAGCAGTACTTC	CASSQVAFGQAPYEQYF
TRBD2	.	TRBV19	TRBJ2-1	TGTGCCAGTAGACCCAGGACTAGCTTCCCCTACAATGAGCAGTTCTTC	CASRPRTSFPYNEQFF
TRBD2	.	TRBV4-1	TRBJ2-7	TGCGCCAGCAGCCAAGGGAGCGGGAGGAGTTACGAGCAGTACTTC	CASSQGSGRSYEQYF
TRBD2	.	TRBV28	TRBJ2-5	TGTGCCAGCAGTTGGGTAGCGGGGTTAGAGACCCAGTACTTC	CASSWVAGLETQYF
.	.	TRBV10-1	TRBJ2-1	TGCGCCAGCAGTGCGGGGGGCCACGCCTTTGAGGGGCAGTTCTTC	CASSAGGHAFEGQFF